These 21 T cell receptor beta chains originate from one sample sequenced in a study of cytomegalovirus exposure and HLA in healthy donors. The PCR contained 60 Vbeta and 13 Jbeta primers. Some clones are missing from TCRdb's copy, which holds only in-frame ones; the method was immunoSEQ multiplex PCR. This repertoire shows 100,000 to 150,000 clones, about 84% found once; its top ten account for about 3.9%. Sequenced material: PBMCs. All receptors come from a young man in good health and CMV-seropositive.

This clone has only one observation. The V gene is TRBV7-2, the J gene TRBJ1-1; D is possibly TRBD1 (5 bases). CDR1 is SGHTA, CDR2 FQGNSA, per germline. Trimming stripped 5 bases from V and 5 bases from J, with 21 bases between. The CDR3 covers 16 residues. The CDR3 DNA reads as TGTGCCAGCAGCGACGCTCAGGGTCTTAGTATTACTGAAGCTTTCTTT. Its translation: CASSDAQGLSITEAFF.

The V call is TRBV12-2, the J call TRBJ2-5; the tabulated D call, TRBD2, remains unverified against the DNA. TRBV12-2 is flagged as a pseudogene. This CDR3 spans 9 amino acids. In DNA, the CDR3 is TGTGCAAGAGCGGAGACCCAGTACTTC. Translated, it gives CARAETQYF.

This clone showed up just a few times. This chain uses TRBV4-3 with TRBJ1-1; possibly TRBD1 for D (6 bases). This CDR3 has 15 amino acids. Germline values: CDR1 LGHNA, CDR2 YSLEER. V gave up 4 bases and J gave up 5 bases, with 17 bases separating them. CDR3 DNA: TGCGCCAGCAGCCTTACACAGGGAGTATGGACTGAAGCTTTCTTT. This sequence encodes CASSLTQGVWTEAFF.

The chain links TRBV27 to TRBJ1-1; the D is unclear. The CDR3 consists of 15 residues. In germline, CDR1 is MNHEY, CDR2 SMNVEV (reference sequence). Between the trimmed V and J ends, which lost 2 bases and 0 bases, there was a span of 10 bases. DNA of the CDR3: TGTGCCAGCAGTTTAGATCCGGGGATGAACACTGAAGCTTTCTTT. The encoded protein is CASSLDPGMNTEAFF.

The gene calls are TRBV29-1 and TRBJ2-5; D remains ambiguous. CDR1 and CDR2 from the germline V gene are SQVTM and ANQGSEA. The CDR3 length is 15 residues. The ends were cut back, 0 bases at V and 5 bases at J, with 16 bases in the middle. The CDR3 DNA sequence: TGCAGCGTTGAAGATTATGGCAGACGGGTCGAGACCCAGTACTTC. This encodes CSVEDYGRRVETQYF.

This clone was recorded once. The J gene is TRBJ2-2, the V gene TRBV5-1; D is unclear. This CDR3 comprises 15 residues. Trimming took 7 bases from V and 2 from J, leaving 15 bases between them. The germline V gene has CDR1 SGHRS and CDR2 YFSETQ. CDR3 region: CASSTWPTNTGELFF. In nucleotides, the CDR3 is TGCGCCAGCTCCACCTGGCCGACTAACACCGGGGAGCTGTTTTTT.

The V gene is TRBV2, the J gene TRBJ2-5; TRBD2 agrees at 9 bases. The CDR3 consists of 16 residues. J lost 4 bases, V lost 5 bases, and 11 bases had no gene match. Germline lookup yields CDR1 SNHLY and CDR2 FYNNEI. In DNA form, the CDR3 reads TGTGCCAGCAGTACTCAACTAGCGGGTCTCGTAGAGACCCAGTACTTC. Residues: CASSTQLAGLVETQYF.

Written as DNA, the CDR3 is TGTGCCAGCAGTTACTCCGCTGGACAGGGAGTCACTGAAGCTTTCTTT. The encoded protein is CASSYSAGQGVTEAFF. The chain is built from TRBV6-5 and TRBJ1-1; 8 bases match TRBD1. With V trimmed by 0 bases and J by 4 bases, 7 bases remained unmatched. The germline V gene encodes CDR1 MNHEY and CDR2 SVGAGI. This CDR3 spans 16 amino acids.

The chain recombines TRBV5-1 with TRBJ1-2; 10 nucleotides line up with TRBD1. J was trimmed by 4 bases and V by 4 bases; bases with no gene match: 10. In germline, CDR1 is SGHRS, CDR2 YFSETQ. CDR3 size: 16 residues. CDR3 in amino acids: CASSATTGGVVYGYTF. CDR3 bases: TGCGCCAGCAGCGCAACGACAGGGGGCGTCGTCTATGGCTACACCTTC.

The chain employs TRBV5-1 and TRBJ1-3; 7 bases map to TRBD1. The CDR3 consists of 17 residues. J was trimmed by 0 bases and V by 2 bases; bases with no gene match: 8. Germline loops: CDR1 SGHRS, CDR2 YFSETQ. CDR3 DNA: TGCGCCAGCAGCTTACAGGGGCTGCCCAGCTCTGGAAACACCATATATTTT. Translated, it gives CASSLQGLPSSGNTIYF.

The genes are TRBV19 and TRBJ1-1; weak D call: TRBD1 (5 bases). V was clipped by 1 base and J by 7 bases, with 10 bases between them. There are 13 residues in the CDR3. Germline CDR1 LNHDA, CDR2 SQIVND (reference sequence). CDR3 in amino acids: CASSIGRQGEAFF. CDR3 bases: TGTGCCAGTAGTATAGGTCGGCAGGGTGAAGCTTTCTTT.

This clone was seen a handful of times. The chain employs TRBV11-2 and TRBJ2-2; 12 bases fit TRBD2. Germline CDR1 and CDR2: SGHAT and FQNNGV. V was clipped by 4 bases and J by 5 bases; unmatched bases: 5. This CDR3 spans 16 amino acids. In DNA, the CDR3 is TGTGCCAGCAGCTGGACTAGCGGGGCAGCGACCGGGGAGCTGTTTTTT. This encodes CASSWTSGAATGELFF.

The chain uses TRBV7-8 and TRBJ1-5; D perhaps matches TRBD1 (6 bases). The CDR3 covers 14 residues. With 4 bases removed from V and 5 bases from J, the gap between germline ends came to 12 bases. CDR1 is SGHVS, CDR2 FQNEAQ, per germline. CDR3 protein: CASSSEQGDQPQHF. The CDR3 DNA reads TGTGCCAGCAGCTCAGAACAGGGAGATCAGCCCCAGCATTTT.

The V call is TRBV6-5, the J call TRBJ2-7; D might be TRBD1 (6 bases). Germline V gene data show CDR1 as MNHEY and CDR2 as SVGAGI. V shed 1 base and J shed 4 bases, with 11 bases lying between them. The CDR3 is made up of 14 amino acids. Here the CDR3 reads CASSYLDRTYEQYF. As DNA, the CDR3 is TGTGCCAGCAGTTACTTGGACAGAACATACGAGCAGTACTTC.

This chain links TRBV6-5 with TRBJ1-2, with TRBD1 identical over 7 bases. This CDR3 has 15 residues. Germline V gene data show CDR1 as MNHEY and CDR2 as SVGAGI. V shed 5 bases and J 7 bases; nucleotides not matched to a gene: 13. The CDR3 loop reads CASSRTADRERGYTF. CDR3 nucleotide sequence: TGTGCCAGCAGTCGAACTGCCGACAGGGAACGTGGCTACACCTTC.

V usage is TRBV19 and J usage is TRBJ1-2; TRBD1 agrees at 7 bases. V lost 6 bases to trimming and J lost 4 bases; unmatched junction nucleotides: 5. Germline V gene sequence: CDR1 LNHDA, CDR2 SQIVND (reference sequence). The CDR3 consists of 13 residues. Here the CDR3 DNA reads TGTGCCAGTAGCCCGGGACAGAGCTATGGCTACACCTTC. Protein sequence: CASSPGQSYGYTF.

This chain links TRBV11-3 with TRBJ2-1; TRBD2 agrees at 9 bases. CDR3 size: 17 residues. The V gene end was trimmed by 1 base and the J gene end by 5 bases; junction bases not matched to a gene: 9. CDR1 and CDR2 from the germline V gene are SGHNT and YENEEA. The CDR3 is CASSLVSASGINNEQFF. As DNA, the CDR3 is TGTGCCAGCAGCTTAGTGTCGGCTAGCGGGATTAACAATGAGCAGTTCTTC.

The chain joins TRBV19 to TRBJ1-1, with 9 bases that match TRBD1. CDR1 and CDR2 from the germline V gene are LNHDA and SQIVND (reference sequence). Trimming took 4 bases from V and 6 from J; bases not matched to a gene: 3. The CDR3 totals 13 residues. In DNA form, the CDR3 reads TGTGCCAGTAGTAGGGACAGGGTTGCTGAAGCTTTCTTT. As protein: CASSRDRVAEAFF. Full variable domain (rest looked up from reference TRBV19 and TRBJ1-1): DGGITQSPKYLFRKEGQNVTLSCEQNLNHDAMYWYRQDPGQGLRLIYYSQIVNDFQKGDIAEGYSVSREKKESFPLTVTSAQKNPTAFYLCASSRDRVAEAFFGQGTRLTVV.

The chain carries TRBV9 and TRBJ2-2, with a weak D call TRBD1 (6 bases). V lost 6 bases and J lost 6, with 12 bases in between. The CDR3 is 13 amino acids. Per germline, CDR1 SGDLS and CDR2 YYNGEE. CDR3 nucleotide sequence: TGTGCCAGCACTTACAGGGTAGCCGGGGAGCTGTTTTTT. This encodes CASTYRVAGELFF.

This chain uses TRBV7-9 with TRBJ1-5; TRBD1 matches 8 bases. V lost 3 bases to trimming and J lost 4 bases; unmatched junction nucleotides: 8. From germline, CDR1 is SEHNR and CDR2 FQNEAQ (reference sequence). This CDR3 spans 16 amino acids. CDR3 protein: CASSFGGQEFNQPQHF. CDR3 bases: TGTGCCAGCAGCTTTGGGGGACAGGAGTTTAATCAGCCCCAGCATTTT.

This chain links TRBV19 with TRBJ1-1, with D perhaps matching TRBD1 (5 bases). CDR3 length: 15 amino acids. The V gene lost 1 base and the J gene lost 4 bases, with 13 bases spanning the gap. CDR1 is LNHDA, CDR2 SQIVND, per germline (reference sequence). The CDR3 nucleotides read TGTGCCAGTAGTATAGTGGGAACGGGGGGCACTGAAGCTTTCTTT. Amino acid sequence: CASSIVGTGGTEAFF.